This T cell receptor beta chain appears in the sequencing data of a study of blood T cell repertoires in COVID-19. Trimming pared 1 base from V and 7 bases from J, leaving 12 bases between. Germline lookup yields CDR1 SGHDT and CDR2 YYEEEE. CDR3 size: 13 residues. Produced via immunoSEQ multiplex PCR; TCRdb's table is partial and in-frame only. Altogether roughly 120,000 clones are present, 90% being singletons, with the ten largest covering 3.8%. V and J are TRBV5-6 and TRBJ2-7, with D possibly matching TRBD2 (6 bases). The sequencing input was peripheral blood. This receptor was identified in a woman aged 55-69 years with COVID-19, enrolled during active disease. The CDR3 DNA sequence: TGTGCCAGCAGCTTGAGAGGAGGGCGAGAGCAGTACTTC. Its protein is CASSLRGGREQYF.